Listed below are T cell receptor beta chains from one sample, sequenced in a study of blood T cell repertoires in COVID-19. Clones were sequenced by immunoSEQ multiplex PCR, and TCRdb holds only the in-frame ones, with some missing. This table has about 150,000 clones, 85% to 95% appearing once. The sequenced sample was peripheral blood. All receptors derive from a man aged 50-60 years with acute or convalescent COVID-19. The CDR3 runs from the conserved cysteine through the conserved F or W. Each record gives: D gene, J gene, V gene, clone size, CDR3 DNA, CDR3 protein. D genes are given only for firm matches. Part of the rows lack a size; the others show once, few, many or a class for expanded clones.

D gene: TRBD2
J gene: TRBJ2-5
V gene: TRBV2
clone size: .
CDR3 DNA: TGTGCCAGCAGTGGGCCCTCTGAAGGTAGCGGGGAAGAGACCCAGTACTTC
CDR3 protein: CASSGPSEGSGEETQYF

D gene: .
J gene: TRBJ1-5
V gene: TRBV14
clone size: .
CDR3 DNA: TGTGCCAGCAGCCTCGGCTCGAGTGAGGCCCAGCATTTT
CDR3 protein: CASSLGSSEAQHF

D gene: TRBD1
J gene: TRBJ1-1
V gene: TRBV6-5
clone size: .
CDR3 DNA: TGTGCCAGCGAGGAAGGGACAGCAAACACTGAAGCTTTCTTT
CDR3 protein: CASEEGTANTEAFF

D gene: TRBD1
J gene: TRBJ2-4
V gene: TRBV28
clone size: once
CDR3 DNA: TGTGCCAGCAGTTTATGGAAGGGGGCGGGCGGCAAAAACATTCAGTACTTC
CDR3 protein: CASSLWKGAGGKNIQYF

D gene: TRBD1
J gene: TRBJ1-1
V gene: TRBV9
clone size: .
CDR3 DNA: TGTGCCAGCAGCTCCCCGACAGGGGGCACTGAAGCTTTCTTT
CDR3 protein: CASSSPTGGTEAFF

D gene: TRBD1
J gene: TRBJ2-7
V gene: TRBV2
clone size: .
CDR3 DNA: TGTGCCAGCAGACACAGGGGGAGTGGACAGGGGTCGCACGAGCAGTACTTC
CDR3 protein: CASRHRGSGQGSHEQYF

D gene: .
J gene: TRBJ1-5
V gene: TRBV3-1/TRBV3-2
clone size: once
CDR3 DNA: TGTGCCAGCAGCGAAGGGGGGACTTACAATCAGCCCCAGCATTTT
CDR3 protein: CASSEGGTYNQPQHF

D gene: TRBD1
J gene: TRBJ1-1
V gene: TRBV19
clone size: .
CDR3 DNA: TGTGCCAGTCAATACACGACAGGGGGCGCGATGGATACTGAAGCTTTCTTT
CDR3 protein: CASQYTTGGAMDTEAFF

D gene: .
J gene: TRBJ1-5
V gene: TRBV30
clone size: .
CDR3 DNA: TGTGCCTGGAGTGTACAAAGGGAGGGTCAGCCCCAGCATTTT
CDR3 protein: CAWSVQREGQPQHF

D gene: TRBD1
J gene: TRBJ2-4
V gene: TRBV3-1/TRBV3-2
clone size: .
CDR3 DNA: TGTGCCAGCAGCCAGCTAGGGGGACAGGGGGTATCCAAAAACATTCAGTACTTC
CDR3 protein: CASSQLGGQGVSKNIQYF

D gene: TRBD1
J gene: TRBJ1-2
V gene: TRBV6-2/TRBV6-3
clone size: .
CDR3 DNA: TGTGCCAGCAGTCCCCCGGGACAGGGGAACTATGGCTACACCTTC
CDR3 protein: CASSPPGQGNYGYTF

D gene: TRBD1
J gene: TRBJ1-5
V gene: TRBV28
clone size: .
CDR3 DNA: TGTGCCAGCAGTCCACCCCCAGGACAGGGGGGTCAGCCCCAGCATTTT
CDR3 protein: CASSPPPGQGGQPQHF

D gene: TRBD2
J gene: TRBJ2-3
V gene: TRBV27
clone size: .
CDR3 DNA: TGTGCCAGCAGTTCCATCGGGACTAGCGGGGGTAGCACAGATACGCAGTATTTT
CDR3 protein: CASSSIGTSGGSTDTQYF

D gene: TRBD1
J gene: TRBJ1-1
V gene: TRBV7-9
clone size: .
CDR3 DNA: TGTGCCAGCAGGGACAGGGGGGACACTGAAGCTTTCTTT
CDR3 protein: CASRDRGDTEAFF

D gene: TRBD1
J gene: TRBJ1-2
V gene: TRBV7-2
clone size: .
CDR3 DNA: TGTGCCAGCAGCTCCAATGGGGGACAGGGGGACTATGGCTACACCTTC
CDR3 protein: CASSSNGGQGDYGYTF

D gene: TRBD1
J gene: TRBJ2-2
V gene: TRBV7-8
clone size: .
CDR3 DNA: TGTGCCAGCAGCTCCCAGGGGGTCGGGGAGCTGTTTTTT
CDR3 protein: CASSSQGVGELFF

D gene: .
J gene: TRBJ1-6
V gene: TRBV3-1/TRBV3-2
clone size: .
CDR3 DNA: TGTGCCAGCAGCCAAGAAAGCGAATCCGCGAACTCCTATAATTCACCCCTCCACTTT
CDR3 protein: CASSQESESANSYNSPLHF

D gene: TRBD1
J gene: TRBJ2-5
V gene: TRBV7-2
clone size: .
CDR3 DNA: TGTGCCAGCAGCTTAGGGGGGACAGGGTCCCAAGAGACCCAGTACTTC
CDR3 protein: CASSLGGTGSQETQYF

D gene: TRBD2
J gene: TRBJ2-1
V gene: TRBV18
clone size: .
CDR3 DNA: TGTGCCAGCGCCTCCTGGGGTACTAGCGGCAATGAGCAGTTCTTC
CDR3 protein: CASASWGTSGNEQFF

D gene: TRBD2
J gene: TRBJ2-5
V gene: TRBV7-3
clone size: once
CDR3 DNA: TGTGCCAGCAGCTTAACTAGCGGGAAGGGGAAGACCCAGTACTTC
CDR3 protein: CASSLTSGKGKTQYF

D gene: .
J gene: TRBJ2-7
V gene: TRBV11-2
clone size: .
CDR3 DNA: TGTGCCAGCAGCTTAATAGGCAATCTAGCGATTTACGAGCAGTACTTC
CDR3 protein: CASSLIGNLAIYEQYF

D gene: TRBD2
J gene: TRBJ2-1
V gene: TRBV7-2
clone size: .
CDR3 DNA: TGTGCCACCCGGACTAGCGGGAGAGCCAATGAGCAGTTCTTC
CDR3 protein: CATRTSGRANEQFF

D gene: .
J gene: TRBJ2-1
V gene: TRBV15
clone size: .
CDR3 DNA: TGTGCCACCAGCAGAAGCCTCAATGAGCAGTTCTTC
CDR3 protein: CATSRSLNEQFF

D gene: .
J gene: TRBJ1-3
V gene: TRBV28
clone size: once
CDR3 DNA: TGTGCCAGCAGTTTTCTCTCGGGGGTATCTGGAAACACCATATATTTT
CDR3 protein: CASSFLSGVSGNTIYF

D gene: TRBD2
J gene: TRBJ2-7
V gene: TRBV5-1
clone size: .
CDR3 DNA: TGCGCCAGCAGCTTTGCGGGAGGAGGGTCCTACGAGCAGTACTTC
CDR3 protein: CASSFAGGGSYEQYF

D gene: TRBD1
J gene: TRBJ2-2
V gene: TRBV2
clone size: .
CDR3 DNA: TGTGCCAGCAGTGCGGACAGGGCCACCGGGGAGCTGTTTTTT
CDR3 protein: CASSADRATGELFF

D gene: .
J gene: TRBJ2-1
V gene: TRBV7-2
clone size: .
CDR3 DNA: TGTGCCAGCAGCTTAGACCCGGGGGGCAAATACAATGAGCAGTTCTTC
CDR3 protein: CASSLDPGGKYNEQFF

D gene: TRBD1
J gene: TRBJ1-3
V gene: TRBV3-1/TRBV3-2
clone size: .
CDR3 DNA: TGTGCCAGCAGCCCCCAGGTCCTGACAGGGAAACCCGGAAACACCATATATTTT
CDR3 protein: CASSPQVLTGKPGNTIYF

D gene: .
J gene: TRBJ2-1
V gene: TRBV7-2
clone size: .
CDR3 DNA: TGTGCTTCGATCCGGGATCCGACTTACAATGAGCAGTTCTTC
CDR3 protein: CASIRDPTYNEQFF

D gene: .
J gene: TRBJ1-5
V gene: TRBV4-1
clone size: .
CDR3 DNA: TGCGCCAGCAGCCAAGACAGGGGTAGCAATCAGCCCCAGCATTTT
CDR3 protein: CASSQDRGSNQPQHF

D gene: .
J gene: TRBJ1-2
V gene: TRBV7-2
clone size: .
CDR3 DNA: TGTGCCAGCAGCTTAGTAAGTCAGGTCACAAATGCAGGCTACACCTTC
CDR3 protein: CASSLVSQVTNAGYTF

D gene: .
J gene: TRBJ2-3
V gene: TRBV5-1
clone size: once
CDR3 DNA: TGCGCCAGCAGCTTGGCCACTGCGGCGGTCGATACGCAGTATTTT
CDR3 protein: CASSLATAAVDTQYF

D gene: TRBD1
J gene: TRBJ2-1
V gene: TRBV5-4
clone size: .
CDR3 DNA: TGTGCCAGCAGCTGGCCGGGACAGGACTACAATGAGCAGTTCTTC
CDR3 protein: CASSWPGQDYNEQFF

D gene: TRBD1
J gene: TRBJ2-1
V gene: TRBV24-1
clone size: .
CDR3 DNA: TGTGCCACCAGTGATACAACCGGACAGGGTTACAATGAGCAGTTCTTC
CDR3 protein: CATSDTTGQGYNEQFF

D gene: .
J gene: TRBJ2-7
V gene: TRBV11-2
clone size: .
CDR3 DNA: TGTGCCAGCAGCTTTCCGGCAGGGCCCTACGAGCAGTACTTC
CDR3 protein: CASSFPAGPYEQYF

D gene: TRBD2
J gene: TRBJ2-1
V gene: TRBV5-4
clone size: .
CDR3 DNA: TGTGCCAGCAGCTTTAGCGGGGGGGTCAATGAGCAGTTCTTC
CDR3 protein: CASSFSGGVNEQFF

D gene: TRBD1
J gene: TRBJ2-7
V gene: TRBV15
clone size: .
CDR3 DNA: TGTGCCACTCAGGCAGGGGGCGCAGTTTACAACGAGCAGTACTTC
CDR3 protein: CATQAGGAVYNEQYF

D gene: .
J gene: TRBJ1-4
V gene: TRBV11-2
clone size: once
CDR3 DNA: TGTGCCAGCAGCTCGGGAGGTTATAATGAAAAACTGTTTTTT
CDR3 protein: CASSSGGYNEKLFF

D gene: TRBD1
J gene: TRBJ1-4
V gene: TRBV18
clone size: .
CDR3 DNA: TGTGCCAGCTCACCACAGACAGGGAGAACTAATGAAAAACTGTTTTTT
CDR3 protein: CASSPQTGRTNEKLFF